This T cell receptor (beta chain) was profiled in a study of T cells in Graves' hyperthyroidism and ophthalmopathy. This clonotype was observed many times. Graves' hyperthyroidism was deemed stable given no ophthalmopathy progression within 18 months. Patients aged 18 to 65 had newly diagnosed hyperthyroidism that had lasted under 2 months. Amplification targeted TCR beta CDR3 regions from RNA transcripts. An initial round of RT-PCR targeting the TCR CDR3 relied on the HTBI primer set. Using its own MiXCR run on the multiplex PCR reads, TCRdb lists one record per CDR3 protein. The data show a few hundred thousand distinct CDR3 sequences, about 45% seen once. The CDR3 has 11 amino acids. Germline assignment: CDR1 SQVTM and CDR2 ANQGSEA. The V end was cut by 3 bases, the J end by 12 bases, with 11 bases between.

The material sequenced was peripheral blood or thyroid tissue (not recorded which). The sequence derives from a woman aged 18-29 years with Graves' hyperthyroidism. V and J are TRBV29-1 and TRBJ1-4; D is possibly TRBD1 (5 bases). CDR3 DNA: TGCAGCGTTGAGGAGTCGGGGGAACTGTTTTTT. This encodes CSVEESGELFF.